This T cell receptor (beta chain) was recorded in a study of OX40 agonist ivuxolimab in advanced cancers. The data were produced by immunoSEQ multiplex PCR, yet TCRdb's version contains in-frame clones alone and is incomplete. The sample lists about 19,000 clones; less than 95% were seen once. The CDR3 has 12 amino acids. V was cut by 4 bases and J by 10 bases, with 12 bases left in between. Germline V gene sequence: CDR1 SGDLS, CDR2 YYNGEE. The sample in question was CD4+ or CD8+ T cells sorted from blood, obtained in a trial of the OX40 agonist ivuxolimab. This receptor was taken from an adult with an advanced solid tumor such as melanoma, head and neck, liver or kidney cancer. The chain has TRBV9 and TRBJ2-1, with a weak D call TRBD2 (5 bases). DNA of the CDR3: TGTGCCAGCAGCCCCCTCCGGGGAGAGCAGTTCTTC. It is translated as CASSPLRGEQFF.